Sequencing of this T cell receptor (beta chain) was carried out in a study of blood T cell repertoires in COVID-19. The overall study: Researchers got acute and convalescent COVID-19 samples from the United States, Italy and Spain. In each case, the material was cDNA or gDNA derived from T cells, B-cell-depleted T cells, or PBMCs.

Study processing details: The authors estimated nucleated cell counts from reference gene primer amplification. Clones were sequenced by immunoSEQ multiplex PCR, and TCRdb holds only the in-frame ones, with some missing. V and J calls and clone size are those listed in that table; D and trimming were worked out from the DNA. The sample has 250,000 to 300,000 clones, 86% seen once. CDR3 length equals 17 residues. V dropped 4 bases and J dropped 3; count of bases not matched to a gene: 9. The germline gives CDR1 SGHKS, CDR2 YYEKEE (reference sequence). This clonotype originated in a woman between 25 and 40 years old with active or convalescent COVID-19. Source material: peripheral blood. V gene TRBV5-5 combines with J gene TRBJ2-1; 11 bases fit TRBD2. The CDR3 sequence: CASSLELAGGVYNEQFF. The CDR3 DNA follows: TGTGCCAGCAGCCTAGAGCTAGCGGGGGGCGTCTACAATGAGCAGTTCTTC.